This T cell receptor beta chain derives from a study of CD8+CD57+ T cells in acquired aplastic anemia. Study context: The mean DNA yield obtained from sorted CD4+ and CD8+ cells came to 3.2 ug. Whole-study findings and limits: About 30 CD8+ CDR3 sequences occurred in both the patients and the controls.

Looked up from germline, CDR1 is SQVTM and CDR2 is ANQGSEA. CDR3 size: 12 residues. The germline V and J ends were trimmed by 6 bases and 5 bases, with 13 bases remaining between them. CD8+CD57+ cell expansion had been shown by flow cytometry in patients chosen for sequencing. Severe acquired aplastic anemia affected all patients. Prior therapy had not been administered to any patient at the time of blood sampling. As for this clonotype: Its specificity is unknown. The missing conserved phenylalanine or tryptophan at the end of this CDR3 makes a read error likely.

Investigators profiled TCR beta VDJ and CDR3 from genomic DNA template. TCRdb fed the reads into MiXCR, producing one record per CDR3 protein. There are 150,000 to 200,000 distinct CDR3 sequences in the sample; more than 40% occur only once, and under 35% lies in the top ten. Material: sorted CD4+, CD8+, or CD8+CD57+ T cells (not recorded which) from PBMCs. The receptor comes from a human donor with aplastic anemia. The V gene is TRBV29-1, the J gene TRBJ2-5; the D is unclear. CDR3 amino acids: CSVKDAGETQYL. The DNA of the CDR3 is TGCAGCGTGAAGGATGCCGGGGAGACCCAGTACCTC.